A single sample is the source of the 22 T cell receptor beta chains below, sequenced in a study of OX40 agonist ivuxolimab in advanced cancers. Generated by immunoSEQ multiplex PCR, the TCRdb table keeps only in-frame clones and is missing some. The repertoire includes about 82,000 clones, roughly 92% of them detected once, and roughly 0.6% sits in the top ten. Sequences were derived from CD4+ or CD8+ T cells sorted from blood, sampled in a trial of the OX40 agonist ivuxolimab. The receptors were sampled from an adult with an advanced solid tumor such as melanoma, head and neck, liver or kidney cancer.

This clone is a singleton in its sample. The genes are TRBV10-1 and TRBJ2-5, with 8 bases matching TRBD2. This CDR3 contains 16 residues. The J segment lost 5 bases and the V segment lost 3 bases, leaving 11 bases of the junction unmatched. The V gene's germline CDR1 is WNHNN and CDR2 SYGVQD (reference sequence). The chain's CDR3 is CASSDVSRGEVETQYF. The CDR3 nucleotides read TGCGCCAGCAGTGATGTATCGCGGGGGGAGGTCGAGACCCAGTACTTC.

This CDR3 is CASSPDRNSYNEQFF. CDR3 DNA: TGCGCCAGCAGCCCCGACAGGAACTCCTACAATGAGCAGTTCTTC. This chain uses TRBV5-1 with TRBJ2-1, with D possibly TRBD1 on 6 matching bases. The CDR3 extends over 15 amino acids. Germline lookup yields CDR1 SGHRS and CDR2 YFSETQ. Trimming left V 4 bases short and J 0 bases short, with 11 bases between.

V usage is TRBV5-4 and J usage is TRBJ2-5; 14 bases align to TRBD2. The CDR3 spans 17 residues. Germline V gene lookup returns CDR1 SGHNT and CDR2 YYREEE (reference sequence). J gave up 5 bases and V 2 bases, and 8 bases lay outside the gene matches. The CDR3 here is CASSFSGLAGGWETQYF. The CDR3 DNA is TGTGCCAGCAGCTTTTCCGGACTAGCGGGGGGCTGGGAGACCCAGTACTTC.

This clone was observed a single time. The chain couples TRBV7-2 to TRBJ2-6; D gene unclear. In germline, CDR1 is SGHTA, CDR2 FQGNSA. CDR3 length equals 15 residues. Trimming took off 0 bases at V and 0 bases at J, with 3 bases between the two ends. CDR3 sequence (DNA): TGTGCCAGCAGCTTAGCCGGCTCTGGGGCCAACGTCCTGACTTTC. Its translation is CASSLAGSGANVLTF.

The rearrangement links TRBV5-1 to TRBJ2-7, with 7 bases lining up with TRBD1. The CDR3 totals 15 residues. Germline assignment: CDR1 SGHRS and CDR2 YFSETQ. The J segment lost 4 bases and the V segment lost 4 bases, leaving 11 bases of the junction unmatched. CDR3 coding DNA: TGCGCCAGCAGCCTCACAGGGGACGGAATTTACGAGCAGTACTTC. Amino acid sequence: CASSLTGDGIYEQYF. Combining the CDR3 with reference TRBV5-1 and TRBJ2-7 gives the whole variable domain KAGVTQTPRYLIKTRGQQVTLSCSPISGHRSVSWYQQTPGQGLQFLFEYFSETQRNKGNFPGRFSGRQFSNSRSEMNVSTLELGDSALYLCASSLTGDGIYEQYFGPGTRLTVT.

The chain employs TRBV19 and TRBJ1-1, with D uncertain. This CDR3 spans 13 amino acids. Deletions cut 1 base from V and 3 bases from J, with 6 bases between. The germline V gene has CDR1 LNHDA and CDR2 SQIVND (reference sequence). CDR3 bases: TGTGCCAGTAGTATAGCCCGGGACACTGAAGCTTTCTTT. It is translated as CASSIARDTEAFF.

This clone was seen only once. The genes are TRBV6-1 and TRBJ1-1; D not resolved. V was shortened by 7 bases and J by 6 bases, with 6 bases between the two germline ends. The CDR3 spans 10 residues. The germline V gene has CDR1 MNHNS and CDR2 SASEGT. The CDR3 DNA reads TGTGCCAGCAAGGCGGCTGAAGCTTTCTTT. Protein product: CASKAAEAFF.

This clone was counted once. This chain links TRBV6-4 with TRBJ2-3; no clear D. The CDR3 sequence is 12 residues long. Between the trimmed V and J ends, which lost 2 bases and 7 bases, there was a span of 7 bases. Germline V gives CDR1 MRHNA, CDR2 SNTAGT. The CDR3: CASSDDLNTQYF. The DNA for the CDR3 is TGTGCCAGCAGTGACGATCTCAATACGCAGTATTTT.

This chain links TRBV19 with TRBJ1-5; weak D call: TRBD1 (6 bases). Per the germline V gene, CDR1 is LNHDA and CDR2 is SQIVND (reference sequence). With 6 bases removed from V and 2 bases from J, the gap between germline ends came to 14 bases. This CDR3 contains 15 residues. The CDR3 loop is CASRLQGIGNQPQHF. The CDR3 DNA sequence: TGTGCCAGTAGGTTACAGGGAATAGGCAATCAGCCCCAGCATTTT.

The V call is TRBV28, the J call TRBJ2-5; TRBD2 matches at 12 bases. The length of the CDR3 is 17 residues. Germline CDR1 and CDR2: MDHEN and SYDVKM. V trimming: 3 bases; J trimming: 0 bases; junction bases outside the gene matches: 5. The CDR3 nucleotides read TGTGCCAGCAGTTTGGGCCTAGCGGGAGGGTACCAAGAGACCCAGTACTTC. Its protein product is CASSLGLAGGYQETQYF.

The rearrangement uses TRBV10-3 and TRBJ1-3; D is possibly TRBD1 (6 bases). Trimming cost V 3 bases and J 0 bases, with 9 bases left between them. Germline V gene data show CDR1 as ENHRY and CDR2 as SYGVKD. The CDR3 extends over 15 amino acids. The CDR3 here is CAISDRDNSGNTIYF. The DNA for the CDR3 is TGTGCCATCAGTGACCGGGACAACTCTGGAAACACCATATATTTT.

This sequence joins TRBV5-1 and TRBJ2-7, with D perhaps matching TRBD1 or TRBD2 (5 bases each). Per the germline V gene, CDR1 is SGHRS and CDR2 is YFSETQ. This CDR3 is built from 17 residues. V gave up 4 bases and J gave up 7 bases, with 27 bases separating them. CDR3 residues: CASSDGTPDILFGEQYF. In DNA, the CDR3 is TGCGCCAGCAGCGATGGGACGCCGGACATCCTCTTCGGGGAGCAGTACTTC.

This clone was picked up one time. The chain employs TRBV7-6 and TRBJ2-7, with TRBD2 identical over 9 bases. This CDR3 has 15 residues. Germline CDR1 reads SGHVS; CDR2 reads FNYEAQ. V lost 3 bases to trimming and J lost 0 bases; unmatched junction nucleotides: 3. The CDR3 spells CASSLTSGHSYEQYF. CDR3 nucleotides: TGTGCCAGCAGCTTGACTAGCGGTCACTCCTACGAGCAGTACTTC.

The chain couples TRBV21-1 to TRBJ2-7; the D call in the table, TRBD2, was not verified against the DNA. TRBV21-1 is labeled a pseudogene. The CDR3 has 15 residues. CDR3: CASSPPGLADYEQYF. The CDR3 DNA follows: TGTGCCAGCAGCCCACCGGGACTAGCGGACTACGAGCAGTACTTC.

The chain carries TRBV10-3 and TRBJ2-1, with 10 bases matching TRBD1. Unmatched junction bases numbered 9, after V lost 6 bases and J lost 7 bases. Germline assignment: CDR1 ENHRY and CDR2 SYGVKD. The CDR3 extends over 15 amino acids. This CDR3 reads CAIRAGTGARNEQFF. In nucleotides, the CDR3 is TGTGCCATCAGAGCCGGGACAGGGGCAAGGAATGAGCAGTTCTTC.

V gene TRBV14 combines with J gene TRBJ2-5; 11 nucleotides agree with TRBD2. CDR1 and CDR2 from the germline V gene are SGHDN and FVKESK. The length of the CDR3 is 18 residues. With 4 bases clipped from V and 6 bases from J, the junction kept 16 bases outside the gene matches. The CDR3 nucleotides are TGTGCCAGCAGCCTTTTCGGTGGGGGACTAGCGGCCTCAAAGACCCAGTACTTC. Translation gives CASSLFGGGLAASKTQYF.

The J gene is TRBJ1-2, the V gene TRBV6-1, with unresolved D. There are 10 residues in the CDR3. Per the germline V gene, CDR1 is MNHNS and CDR2 is SASEGT. Deletions cut 10 bases from V and 5 bases from J, with 8 bases between. CDR3 region: CATSRYGYTF. CDR3 coding DNA: TGTGCCACCTCACGATATGGCTACACCTTC.

About this clone itself: The sample carries other DNA sequences with the same CDR3. The CDR3 nucleotides read TGCAGTGCTAGACTCTCGGATACGCAGTATTTT. This codes for CSARLSDTQYF. This chain links TRBV20-1 with TRBJ2-3, with D hard to call. The germline V and J ends were trimmed by 2 bases and 6 bases, with 6 bases remaining between them. This CDR3 is built from 11 residues. The germline gives CDR1 DFQATT, CDR2 SNEGSKA (reference sequence).

This clone has a handful of counts. The V call is TRBV18, the J call TRBJ1-1; D remains ambiguous. CDR1 is KGHSH and CDR2 is LQKENI in the germline V gene. V was shortened by 5 bases and J by 1 base, with 8 bases between the two germline ends. CDR3 length: 13 residues. In DNA, the CDR3 is TGTGCCAGCTCAGACCTTAGGAACACTGAAGCTTTCTTT. Translation: CASSDLRNTEAFF.

The chain recombines TRBV25-1 with TRBJ1-1; TRBD1 matches 11 bases. Germline CDR1 reads MGHDK; CDR2 reads SYGVNS. The CDR3 has 14 amino acids. After removal of 1 base from V and 6 bases from J, the junction contained 1 base not matched to a gene. CDR3: CASSEWGQGAEAFF. CDR3 in DNA: TGTGCCAGCAGTGAATGGGGACAGGGGGCTGAAGCTTTCTTT. Filled out from reference TRBV25-1 and TRBJ1-1, the complete variable domain reads EADIYQTPRYLVIGTGKKITLECSQTMGHDKMYWYQQDPGMELHLIHYSYGVNSTEKGDLSSESTVSRIRTEHFPLTLESARPSHTSQYLCASSEWGQGAEAFFGQGTRLTVV.

The chain couples TRBV9 to TRBJ1-2; D may be TRBD1 (6 bases). There are 14 residues in the CDR3. Trimming left V 3 bases short and J 1 base short, with 10 bases between. CDR1 is SGDLS and CDR2 is YYNGEE in the germline V gene. The CDR3 here is CASSADRFNYGYTF. CDR3 bases: TGTGCCAGCAGCGCCGACAGGTTTAACTATGGCTACACCTTC.

The chain uses TRBV14 and TRBJ1-1; TRBD1 might be the D (5 bases). The length of the CDR3 is 13 residues. The V end was cut by 4 bases, the J end by 4 bases, with 10 bases between. Germline V lookup: CDR1 SGHDN, CDR2 FVKESK. The CDR3 is CASSRQILTEAFF. The CDR3, as DNA: TGTGCCAGCAGCCGACAGATCCTCACTGAAGCTTTCTTT.